This entry lists 10 T cell receptor beta chains sequenced from one sample in a study of blood T cell repertoires in COVID-19. Libraries were prepared by immunoSEQ multiplex PCR; TCRdb keeps only in-frame clonotypes and omits some of them. The table shows some 210,000 clones, with roughly four fifths occurring only once. The specimen was PBMCs or T cells enriched from blood (not recorded which). These receptors were obtained from a man aged 35 to 55 who had recovered from COVID-19.

A remark on this clone: Mismatch with germline at one junction end may stem from a read error. The chain is built from TRBV12-3 or TRBV12-4 and TRBJ2-3, with D tentatively TRBD2 (6 bases). The CDR3 runs 11 residues. CDR3 region: CASSLIGTYNF. CDR3 DNA: TGTGCCAGCAGTTTAATTGGGACTTATAATTTT.

J is TRBJ2-1 and V is TRBV7-2, with D perhaps TRBD2 (5 bases). This CDR3 comprises 14 residues. Germline CDR1 is SGHTA and CDR2 is FQGNSA. The V end was cut by 2 bases, the J end by 8 bases, with 13 bases between. The CDR3 protein is CASSLFPPRDEQFF. The DNA of the CDR3 is TGTGCCAGCAGCTTATTCCCTCCGAGGGATGAGCAGTTCTTC.

The J gene is TRBJ2-1, the V gene TRBV5-8; 12 positions match TRBD1. The junction had 13 bases not matched to a gene; V was cut back by 0 bases and J by 12 bases. This CDR3 is built from 17 residues. In germline, CDR1 is SGHTS, CDR2 YDEGEE. In DNA form, the CDR3 reads TGTGCCAGCAGCTTGGATCTGGAGGGACAGGGGGCGTCTGGGCAGTTCTTC. Translating it yields CASSLDLEGQGASGQFF.

The chain combines TRBV10-1 with TRBJ2-1; the match to TRBD2 covers 10 bases. Germline CDR1 WNHNN, CDR2 SYGVQD (reference sequence). The length of the CDR3 is 16 residues. The J segment lost 2 bases and the V segment lost 0 bases, leaving 1 base of the junction unmatched. This chain's CDR3 is CASSESLAGAYNEQFF. CDR3 nucleotide sequence: TGCGCCAGCAGTGAGTCTCTAGCGGGGGCCTACAATGAGCAGTTCTTC.

In this sample, this clone turned up many times. The rearrangement uses TRBV10-3 and TRBJ2-7; D gene uncertain. Trimming pared 3 bases from V and 1 base from J, leaving 10 bases between. Germline V gene sequence: CDR1 ENHRY, CDR2 SYGVKD. This CDR3 contains 14 residues. The CDR3 nucleotides read TGTGCCATCAGTGATAGGCAGGAATCCTACGAGCAGTACTTC. Translated: CAISDRQESYEQYF.

The rearrangement uses TRBV6-5 and TRBJ1-3, with D hard to call. Trimming took 0 bases from V and 4 from J, leaving 7 bases between them. Germline values: CDR1 MNHEY, CDR2 SVGAGI. The CDR3 is 14 amino acids. For the CDR3, the DNA is TGTGCCAGCAGTTACTCGATGCAGGGAAACACCATATATTTT. Translating it yields CASSYSMQGNTIYF.

The V and J genes are TRBV4-2 and TRBJ2-7; 12 bases match TRBD2. V lost 2 bases and J lost 3; bases outside the gene matches: 17. The CDR3 sequence is 20 residues long. Per the germline V gene, CDR1 is LGHNA and CDR2 is YNFKEQ. CDR3 bases: TGTGCCAGCAGCCAACAAAATTCCTGGACTAGCGGGGTCGTTTTCTACGAGCAGTACTTC. The encoded protein is CASSQQNSWTSGVVFYEQYF.

This chain links TRBV7-6 with TRBJ1-3; no definite D call. This CDR3 has 16 amino acids. V lost 4 bases and J lost 0, with 13 bases in between. The germline V gene encodes CDR1 SGHVS and CDR2 FNYEAQ. The CDR3 loop is CASSSTDYRSGNTIYF. Here the CDR3 DNA reads TGTGCCAGCAGCTCAACTGACTACCGCTCTGGAAACACCATATATTTT.

The chain has TRBV5-1 and TRBJ2-5; 11 bases line up with TRBD2. Germline lookup yields CDR1 SGHRS and CDR2 YFSETQ. CDR3 length: 17 residues. Trimming cost V 0 bases and J 5 bases; bases outside gene matches: 9. CDR3 residues: CASSLAGPASGGETQYF. CDR3 DNA sequence: TGCGCCAGCAGCTTGGCCGGTCCGGCTAGCGGGGGGGAGACCCAGTACTTC.

This clone was seen a single time. The V call is TRBV9, the J call TRBJ2-7; 8 bases map to TRBD2. This CDR3 has 16 residues. Germline assignment: CDR1 SGDLS and CDR2 YYNGEE. Trimming removed 4 bases from V and 2 bases from J; junction bases left unmatched: 11. In DNA, the CDR3 is TGTGCCAGCAGCTTCAGGACTAGCAGGAACCCCTACGAGCAGTACTTC. Translating gives CASSFRTSRNPYEQYF.